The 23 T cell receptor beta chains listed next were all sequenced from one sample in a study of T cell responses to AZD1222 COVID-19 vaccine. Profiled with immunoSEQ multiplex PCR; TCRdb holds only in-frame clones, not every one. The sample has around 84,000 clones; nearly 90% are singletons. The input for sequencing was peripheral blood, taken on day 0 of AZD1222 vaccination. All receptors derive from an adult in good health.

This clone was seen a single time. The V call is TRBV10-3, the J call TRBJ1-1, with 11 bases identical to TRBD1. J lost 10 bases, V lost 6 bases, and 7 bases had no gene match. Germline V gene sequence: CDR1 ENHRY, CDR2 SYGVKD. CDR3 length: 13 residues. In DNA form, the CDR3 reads TGTGCCATCAGGTTTGGACAGGGGGCGGCAGCTTTCTTT. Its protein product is CAIRFGQGAAAFF.

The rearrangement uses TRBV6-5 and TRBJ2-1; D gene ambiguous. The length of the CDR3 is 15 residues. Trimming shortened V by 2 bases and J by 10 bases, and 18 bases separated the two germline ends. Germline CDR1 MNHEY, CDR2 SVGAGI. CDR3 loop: CASSYQTAALGEQFF. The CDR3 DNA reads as TGTGCCAGCAGTTACCAAACGGCCGCACTGGGCGAGCAGTTCTTC.

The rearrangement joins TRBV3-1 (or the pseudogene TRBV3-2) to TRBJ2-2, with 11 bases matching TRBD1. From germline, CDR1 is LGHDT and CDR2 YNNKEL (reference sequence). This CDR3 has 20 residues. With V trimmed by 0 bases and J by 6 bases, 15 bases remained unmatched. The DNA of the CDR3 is TGTGCCAGCAGCCAAGATGCCCCCGGACAGGGGGCGGGACGTGCCGGGGAGCTGTTTTTT. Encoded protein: CASSQDAPGQGAGRAGELFF.

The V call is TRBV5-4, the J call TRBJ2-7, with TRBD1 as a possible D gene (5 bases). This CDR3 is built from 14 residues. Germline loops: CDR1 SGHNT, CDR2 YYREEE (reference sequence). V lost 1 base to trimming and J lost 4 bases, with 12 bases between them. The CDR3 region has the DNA TGTGCCAGCAGCTTGAATTTGGACATGTACGAGCAGTACTTC. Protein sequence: CASSLNLDMYEQYF. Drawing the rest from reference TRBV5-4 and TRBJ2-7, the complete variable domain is ETGVTQSPTHLIKTRGQQVTLRCSSQSGHNTVSWYQQALGQGPQFIFQYYREEENGRGNFPPRFSGLQFPNYSSELNVNALELDDSALYLCASSLNLDMYEQYFGPGTRLTVT.

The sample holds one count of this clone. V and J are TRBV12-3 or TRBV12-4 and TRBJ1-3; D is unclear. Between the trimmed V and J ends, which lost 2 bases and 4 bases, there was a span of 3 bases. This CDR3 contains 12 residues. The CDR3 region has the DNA TGTGCCAGCAGTTTATGGGGAAACACCATATATTTT. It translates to CASSLWGNTIYF.

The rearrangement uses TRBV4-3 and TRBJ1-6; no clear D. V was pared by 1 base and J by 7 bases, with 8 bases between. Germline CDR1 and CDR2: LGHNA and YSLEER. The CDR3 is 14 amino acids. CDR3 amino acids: CASSQAGPNSPLHF. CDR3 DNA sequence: TGCGCCAGCAGCCAAGCAGGTCCGAATTCACCCCTCCACTTT.

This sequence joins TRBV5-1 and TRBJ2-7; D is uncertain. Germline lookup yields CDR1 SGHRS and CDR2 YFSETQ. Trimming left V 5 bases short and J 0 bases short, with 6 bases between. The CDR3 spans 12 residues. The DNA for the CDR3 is TGCGCCAGCAGTTATAGCTCCTACGAGCAGTACTTC. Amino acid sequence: CASSYSSYEQYF.

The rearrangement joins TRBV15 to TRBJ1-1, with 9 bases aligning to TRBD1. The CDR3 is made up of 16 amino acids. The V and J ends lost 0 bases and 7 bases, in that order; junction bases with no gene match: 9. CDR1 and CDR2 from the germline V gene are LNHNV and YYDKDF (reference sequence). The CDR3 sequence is CATSRDYGTGFGEAFF. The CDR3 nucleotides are TGTGCCACCAGCAGAGATTACGGGACAGGGTTCGGTGAAGCTTTCTTT. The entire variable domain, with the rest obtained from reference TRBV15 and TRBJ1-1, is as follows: DAMVIQNPRYQVTQFGKPVTLSCSQTLNHNVMYWYQQKSSQAPKLLFHYYDKDFNNEADTPDNFQSRRPNTSFCFLDIRSPGLGDTAMYLCATSRDYGTGFGEAFFGQGTRLTVV.

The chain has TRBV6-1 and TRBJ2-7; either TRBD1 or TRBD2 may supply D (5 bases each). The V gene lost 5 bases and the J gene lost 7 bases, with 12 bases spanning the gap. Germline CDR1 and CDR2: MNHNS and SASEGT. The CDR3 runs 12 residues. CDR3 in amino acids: CASSSGPVEQYF. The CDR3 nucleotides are TGTGCCAGCAGTTCGGGACCGGTAGAGCAGTACTTC.

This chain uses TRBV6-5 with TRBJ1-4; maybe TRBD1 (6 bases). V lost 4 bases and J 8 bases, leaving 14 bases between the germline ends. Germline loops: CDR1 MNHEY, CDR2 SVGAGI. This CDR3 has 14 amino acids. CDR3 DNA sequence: TGTGCCAGCAGTTTCCGGGACACCGGAGAAAAACTGTTTTTT. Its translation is CASSFRDTGEKLFF.

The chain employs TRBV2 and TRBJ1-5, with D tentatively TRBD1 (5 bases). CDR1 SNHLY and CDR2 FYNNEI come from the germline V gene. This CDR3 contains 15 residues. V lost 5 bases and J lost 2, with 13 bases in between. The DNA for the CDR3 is TGTGCCAGCAGTTTGGACACGGGACGCAATCAGCCCCAGCATTTT. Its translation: CASSLDTGRNQPQHF.

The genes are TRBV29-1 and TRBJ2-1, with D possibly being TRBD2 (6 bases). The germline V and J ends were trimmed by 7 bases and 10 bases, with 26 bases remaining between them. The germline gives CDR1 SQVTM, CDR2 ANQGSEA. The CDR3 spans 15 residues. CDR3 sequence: CSAGVWDRGFDEQFF. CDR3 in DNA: TGCAGCGCGGGGGTCTGGGACCGAGGTTTCGACGAGCAGTTCTTC.

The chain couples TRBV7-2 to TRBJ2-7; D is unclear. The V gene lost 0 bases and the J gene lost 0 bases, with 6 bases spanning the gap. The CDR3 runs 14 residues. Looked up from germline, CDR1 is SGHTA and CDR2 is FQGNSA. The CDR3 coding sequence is TGTGCCAGCAGCTTAGCGGTAAACTCCTACGAGCAGTACTTC. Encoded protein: CASSLAVNSYEQYF.

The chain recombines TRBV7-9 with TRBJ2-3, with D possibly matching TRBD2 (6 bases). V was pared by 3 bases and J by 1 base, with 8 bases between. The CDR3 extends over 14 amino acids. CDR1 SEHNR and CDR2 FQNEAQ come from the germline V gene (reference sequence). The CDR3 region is CASSFPGGTDTQYF. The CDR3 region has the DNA TGTGCCAGCAGCTTCCCGGGAGGCACAGATACGCAGTATTTT.

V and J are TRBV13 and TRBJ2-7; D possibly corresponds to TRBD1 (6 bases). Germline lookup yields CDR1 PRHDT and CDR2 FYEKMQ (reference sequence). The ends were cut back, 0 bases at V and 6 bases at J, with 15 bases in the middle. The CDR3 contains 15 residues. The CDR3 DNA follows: TGTGCCAGCAGCTTAGGTGGGACACGGGGCGGCGAGCAGTACTTC. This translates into CASSLGGTRGGEQYF.

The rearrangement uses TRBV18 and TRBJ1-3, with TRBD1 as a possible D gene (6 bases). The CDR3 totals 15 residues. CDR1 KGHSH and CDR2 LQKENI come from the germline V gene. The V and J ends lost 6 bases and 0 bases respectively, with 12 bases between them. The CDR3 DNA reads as TGTGCCAGCTCTTATGACAGGATCTCTGGAAACACCATATATTTT. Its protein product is CASSYDRISGNTIYF.

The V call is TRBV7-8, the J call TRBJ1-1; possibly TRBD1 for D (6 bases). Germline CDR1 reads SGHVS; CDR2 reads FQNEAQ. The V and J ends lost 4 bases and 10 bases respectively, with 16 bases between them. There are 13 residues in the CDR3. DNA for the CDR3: TGTGCCAGCAGCTGGGTCCAACAGGGACGAGCTTTCTTT. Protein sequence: CASSWVQQGRAFF.

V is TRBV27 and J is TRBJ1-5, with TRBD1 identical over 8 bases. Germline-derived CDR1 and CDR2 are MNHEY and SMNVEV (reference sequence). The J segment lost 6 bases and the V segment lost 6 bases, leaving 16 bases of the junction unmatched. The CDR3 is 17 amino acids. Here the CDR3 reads CASRATGVSLIRQPQHF. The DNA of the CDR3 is TGTGCCAGCAGGGCGACAGGGGTGTCCTTGATACGTCAGCCCCAGCATTTT.

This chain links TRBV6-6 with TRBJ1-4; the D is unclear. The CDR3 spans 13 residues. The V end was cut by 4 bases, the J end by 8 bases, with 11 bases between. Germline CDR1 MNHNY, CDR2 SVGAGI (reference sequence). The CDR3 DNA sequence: TGTGCCAGCAGTTTCAGGAGGGAGGAAAAACTGTTTTTT. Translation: CASSFRREEKLFF.

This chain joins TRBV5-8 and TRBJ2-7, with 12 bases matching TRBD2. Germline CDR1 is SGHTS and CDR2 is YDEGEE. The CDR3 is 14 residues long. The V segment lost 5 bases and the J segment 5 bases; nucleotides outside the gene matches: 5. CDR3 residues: CASRRLAGAHEQYF. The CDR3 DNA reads TGTGCCAGCAGACGACTAGCGGGAGCCCACGAGCAGTACTTC.

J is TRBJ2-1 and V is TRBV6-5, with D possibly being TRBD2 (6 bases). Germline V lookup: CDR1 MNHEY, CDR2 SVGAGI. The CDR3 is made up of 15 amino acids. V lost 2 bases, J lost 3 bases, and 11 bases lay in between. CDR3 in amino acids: CASSYSGRRYNEQFF. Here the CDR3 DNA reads TGTGCCAGCAGTTACAGTGGGAGGCGCTACAATGAGCAGTTCTTC.

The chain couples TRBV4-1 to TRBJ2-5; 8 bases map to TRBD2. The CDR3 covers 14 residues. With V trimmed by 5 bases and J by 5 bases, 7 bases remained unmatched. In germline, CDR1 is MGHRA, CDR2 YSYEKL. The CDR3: CASSTGLGGETQYF. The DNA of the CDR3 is TGCGCCAGCAGCACGGGACTAGGTGGGGAGACCCAGTACTTC.

CDR3 sequence (DNA): TGTGCCAGCAGCTTAGATCCGGGGGGGGAGCTGTTTTTT. This gives the protein CASSLDPGGELFF. The chain recombines TRBV11-3 with TRBJ2-2; a possible D gene is TRBD2 (5 bases). The CDR3 contains 13 residues. Germline-derived CDR1 and CDR2 are SGHNT and YENEEA. V was cut by 0 bases and J by 8 bases, with 7 bases left in between.